These 3 T cell receptor beta chains were sequenced from one sample in a study of cytomegalovirus exposure and HLA in healthy donors. Primers: 60 Vbeta forward and 13 Jbeta reverse. Sequenced by immunoSEQ multiplex PCR; TCRdb stores in-frame clones only, minus some. The sample lists more than 90,000 clones; 78% were seen once. The material sequenced was PBMCs. These receptors were collected from a woman aged 55 to 70 in good health and CMV-seronegative.

The chain employs TRBV6-5 and TRBJ1-6; a weak D match, TRBD1 (5 bases). Germline-derived CDR1 and CDR2 are MNHEY and SVGAGI. The length of the CDR3 is 14 residues. V was pared by 5 bases and J by 2 bases, with 7 bases between. The DNA for the CDR3 is TGTGCCAGCAGTCCGACAGCCTATAATTCACCCCTCCACTTT. Translated: CASSPTAYNSPLHF.

This chain uses TRBV4-3 with TRBJ2-2; TRBD1 aligns across 12 bases. This CDR3 contains 17 residues. Per the germline V gene, CDR1 is LGHNA and CDR2 is YSLEER. V lost 1 base and J lost 2; bases outside the gene matches: 2. The CDR3 is CASSQVGTGGNTGELFF. Here the CDR3 DNA reads TGCGCCAGCAGCCAAGTCGGGACAGGGGGCAACACCGGGGAGCTGTTTTTT.

This chain links TRBV29-1 with TRBJ1-4; 10 bases are shared with TRBD1. The CDR3 spans 15 residues. Germline V lookup: CDR1 SQVTM, CDR2 ANQGSEA. V lost 6 bases, J lost 7 bases, and 11 bases stayed unmatched. The DNA for the CDR3 is TGCAGCGTAAAAACCGCTGGACAGGGGGTTGAAAAACTGTTTTTT. It is translated as CSVKTAGQGVEKLFF.